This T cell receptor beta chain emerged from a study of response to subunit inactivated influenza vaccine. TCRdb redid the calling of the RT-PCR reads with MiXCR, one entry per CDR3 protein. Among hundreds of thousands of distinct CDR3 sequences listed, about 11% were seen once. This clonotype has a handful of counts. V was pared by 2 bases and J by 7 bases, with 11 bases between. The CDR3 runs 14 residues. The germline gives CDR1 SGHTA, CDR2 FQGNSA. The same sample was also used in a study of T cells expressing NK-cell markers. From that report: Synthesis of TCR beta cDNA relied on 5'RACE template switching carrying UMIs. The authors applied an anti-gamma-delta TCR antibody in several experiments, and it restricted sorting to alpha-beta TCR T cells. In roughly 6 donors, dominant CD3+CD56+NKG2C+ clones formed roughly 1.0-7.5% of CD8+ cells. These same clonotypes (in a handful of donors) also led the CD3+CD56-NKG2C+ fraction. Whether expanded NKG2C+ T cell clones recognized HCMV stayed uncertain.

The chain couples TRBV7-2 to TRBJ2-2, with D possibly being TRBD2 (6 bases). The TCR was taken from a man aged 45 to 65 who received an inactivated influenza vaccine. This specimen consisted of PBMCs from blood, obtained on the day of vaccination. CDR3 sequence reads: CASSLLHGGGELFF. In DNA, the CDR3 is TGTGCCAGCAGCTTATTACACGGGGGCGGGGAGCTGTTTTTT.